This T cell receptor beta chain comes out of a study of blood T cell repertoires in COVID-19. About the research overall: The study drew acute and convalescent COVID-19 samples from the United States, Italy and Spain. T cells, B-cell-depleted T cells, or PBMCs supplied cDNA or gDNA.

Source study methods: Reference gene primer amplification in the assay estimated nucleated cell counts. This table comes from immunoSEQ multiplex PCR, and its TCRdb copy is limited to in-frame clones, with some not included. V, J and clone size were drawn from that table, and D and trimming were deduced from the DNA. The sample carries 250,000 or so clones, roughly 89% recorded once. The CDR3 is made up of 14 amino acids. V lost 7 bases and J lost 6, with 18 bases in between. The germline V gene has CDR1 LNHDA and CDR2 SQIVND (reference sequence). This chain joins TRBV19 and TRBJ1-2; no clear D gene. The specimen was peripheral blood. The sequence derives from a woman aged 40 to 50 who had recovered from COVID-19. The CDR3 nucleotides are TGTGCCAGTAATCTGAGGGTAAGGGAGGATGGCTACACCTTC. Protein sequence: CASNLRVREDGYTF.